This T cell receptor (beta chain) was documented in a study of T cells in Graves' hyperthyroidism and ophthalmopathy. About the research overall: Peripheral blood draws took place at initial diagnosis, ahead of any treatment. General study results and limits: The model anticipated ophthalmopathy a median about six months pre-onset. Clonotypes that were expanded in thyroid above 0.001 mostly appeared in blood too.

Investigators excluded patients with uncontrolled infection, other autoimmune disease, pregnancy or lactation. V was pared by 4 bases and J by 2 bases, with 7 bases of the junction left unmatched. This CDR3 is built from 15 residues. Germline CDR1 reads SGHTA; CDR2 reads FQGNSA. Details on this clonotype: Its target is unknown.

RNA transcripts gave rise to amplified TCR beta CDR3 regions. The TCR CDR3 was amplified in a first-round RT-PCR using the HTBI primer set. Each CDR3 protein gets one entry after TCRdb re-called the multiplex PCR reads with MiXCR. The data contain over 700,000 distinct CDR3 sequences, roughly a third of them singletons. This receptor was obtained from a woman in her thirties or forties with Graves' hyperthyroidism. Material: blood. The V and J genes are TRBV7-2 and TRBJ2-7, with 8 bases fitting TRBD1. The CDR3: CASSSRQGSAYEQYF. CDR3 coding DNA: TGTGCCAGCAGCTCTCGACAGGGGTCGGCCTACGAGCAGTACTTC.